These 32 T cell receptor beta chains were all obtained from the same sample, sequenced in a study of regulatory T cells in long-lasting Graves disease (TCRdb year 2021). Libraries came from multiplex PCR. This sample was sequenced with an Illumina HiSeq 4000. TCR beta libraries were built with iRepertoire HTBI primers and Arm-PCR amplification of CDR3 regions. Using fastp at Q25 and MiXCR, TCRdb reprocessed the public reads and kept productive beta chains. Rows are unified per CDR3 protein, each entry keeping the most common DNA and genes. Across this sample there are over 300,000 distinct CDR3 sequences, with 15% to 19% seen only once. The ten largest clones take up about a fifth of the sample. The time point label for this specimen denotes: newly diagnosed GD, antithyroid drugs for less than 3 months. For both TCR sequencing and RNA sequencing, RNA was extracted from PBMCs using TRIzol. Sequences were derived from peripheral blood mononuclear cells (PBMCs), sampled at new diagnosis, from a patient treated with antithyroid drugs. The receptors shown here come from a female donor with Graves disease.

This rearrangement joins TRBV25-1 to TRBJ1-1; D ambiguous. V dropped 7 bases and J dropped 0 bases, with 12 bases sitting between them. Germline CDR1 is MGHDK and CDR2 is SYGVNS. The CDR3 is 14 residues long. The CDR3 protein is CASKRTDLNTEAFF. The CDR3 region has the DNA TGTGCCAGCAAACGGACCGACTTGAACACTGAAGCTTTCTTT.

This clonotype has a count of ten or more. This chain links TRBV6-1 with TRBJ1-5; 9 bases align to TRBD1. The CDR3 contains 15 residues. The germline V gene has CDR1 MNHNS and CDR2 SASEGT. V lost 6 bases to trimming and J lost 5 bases; unmatched junction nucleotides: 8. The CDR3 loop reads CASSAPGQGYQPQHF. The CDR3 DNA reads as TGTGCCAGCAGCGCACCGGGACAGGGATATCAGCCCCAGCATTTT.

This clonotype has at least ten counts. J is TRBJ2-7 and V is TRBV7-2; TRBD1 agrees at 10 bases. V trimming: 3 bases; J trimming: 3 bases; junction bases outside the gene matches: 5. Germline CDR1 SGHTA, CDR2 FQGNSA. The CDR3 sequence is 15 residues long. The chain's CDR3 is CASSFPGTGVYEQYF. The CDR3 DNA sequence: TGTGCCAGCAGCTTCCCCGGGACAGGGGTCTACGAGCAGTACTTC.

This clonotype has ten or more counts. The chain has TRBV28 and TRBJ2-7; TRBD2 aligns across 10 bases. CDR1 and CDR2 (germline): MDHEN, SYDVKM. V was clipped by 2 bases and J by 12 bases; unmatched bases: 16. This CDR3 has 16 amino acids. Written as DNA, the CDR3 is TGTGCCAGCAGTTTAGGACTAGCGGCCCTTGGAGTAGGGAGGTACTTC. Amino acids: CASSLGLAALGVGRYF.

The sample holds many counts of this clonotype. The rearrangement uses TRBV27 and TRBJ2-7, with a tentative D call TRBD2 (6 bases). Deletions cut 5 bases from V and 12 bases from J, with 17 bases between. Germline loops: CDR1 MNHEY, CDR2 SMNVEV (reference sequence). This CDR3 has 12 amino acids. The chain's CDR3 is CASSQSSSVLYF. CDR3 bases: TGTGCCAGCAGTCAAAGCTCTAGCGTGTTGTACTTC.

V usage is TRBV20-1 and J usage is TRBJ2-3; D assignment may be TRBD1 or TRBD2 (6 bases each). V lost 4 bases, J lost 1 base, and 15 bases lay in between. Germline values: CDR1 DFQATT, CDR2 SNEGSKA (reference sequence). This CDR3 contains 15 residues. In nucleotides, the CDR3 is TGCAGTGCTATCAGTCCGGAGGGGGGCACAGATACGCAGTATTTT. The encoded protein is CSAISPEGGTDTQYF.

A few counts support this clonotype. The genes are TRBV20-1 and TRBJ1-2; TRBD1 matches at 9 bases. Looked up from germline, CDR1 is DFQATT and CDR2 is SNEGSKA (reference sequence). The CDR3 sequence is 16 residues long. The V and J ends lost 0 bases and 7 bases, in that order; junction bases with no gene match: 12. DNA for the CDR3: TGCAGTGCTAGAGATGCCCAGAGCCGGACAGGGGTTGGCTACACCTTC. Translation: CSARDAQSRTGVGYTF.

Only a few counts were recorded for this clonotype. The rearrangement uses TRBV28 and TRBJ1-2; D is ambiguous. Between the trimmed V and J ends, which lost 3 bases and 3 bases, there was a span of 8 bases. The CDR3 is made up of 13 amino acids. Germline V gene data show CDR1 as MDHEN and CDR2 as SYDVKM. The CDR3 nucleotides read TGTGCCAGCAGTTTGTCAATAGACTATGGCTACACCTTC. Translating it yields CASSLSIDYGYTF.

The rearrangement uses TRBV24-1 and TRBJ2-5; 9 nucleotides agree with TRBD1. CDR3 length: 17 residues. V lost 0 bases and J lost 5; bases outside the gene matches: 9. CDR1 and CDR2 (germline): KGHDR, SFDVKD. The CDR3 region is CATSDLKGQGYGETQYF. In DNA, the CDR3 is TGTGCCACCAGTGATTTGAAGGGACAGGGCTACGGGGAGACCCAGTACTTC.

This chain links TRBV24-1 with TRBJ1-5; 8 nucleotides align to TRBD1. V lost 1 base and J lost 9; bases outside the gene matches: 10. Per the germline V gene, CDR1 is KGHDR and CDR2 is SFDVKD. This CDR3 region has 16 residues. The CDR3 here is CATSDFPDRDQGPQHF. The CDR3 bases are TGTGCCACCAGTGATTTCCCGGACAGGGACCAGGGGCCCCAGCATTTT.

This clonotype was counted many times. V usage is TRBV24-1 and J usage is TRBJ1-2; tentative D call: TRBD1 (5 bases). Germline V gene lookup returns CDR1 KGHDR and CDR2 SFDVKD. This CDR3 has 14 residues. V was shortened by 4 bases and J by 6 bases, with 14 bases between the two germline ends. CDR3 coding DNA: TGTGCCACCAGTGAACTAGACAGCATTGATGGCTACACCTTC. This gives the protein CATSELDSIDGYTF.

This clonotype was counted a few times. The gene calls are TRBV6-1 and TRBJ2-2; D is unclear. V was trimmed by 6 bases and J by 1 base, leaving 18 bases between them. The germline CDR1 and CDR2 sequences are MNHNS and SASEGT. This CDR3 is built from 17 residues. DNA of the CDR3: TGTGCCAGCAGCAACCCGGTGGGGTCCCAGAACACCGGGGAGCTGTTTTTT. This encodes CASSNPVGSQNTGELFF.

The chain is built from TRBV7-8 and TRBJ2-3, with 8 bases aligning to TRBD2. The DNA matches TRBJ2-1 better at its end, which makes the J call doubtful. Germline V lookup: CDR1 SGHVS, CDR2 FQNEAQ. The length of the CDR3 is 13 residues. The CDR3 nucleotides are TGTGCCAGCAGCTTAGATCCGGGGGGGGAGCAGTTCTTC. It is translated as CASSLDPGGEQFF.

On this clonotype: This may arise from a read error, as a much more abundant clone is one base away. The chain links TRBV9 to TRBJ1-6; D perhaps matches TRBD1 (6 bases). This CDR3 contains 14 residues. Germline V gene sequence: CDR1 SGDLS, CDR2 YYNGEE. Deletions cut 4 bases from V and 11 bases from J, with 16 bases between. CDR3 sequence reads: CASSPTRGGTPLHF. The CDR3 DNA is TGTGCCAGCAGCCCCACCCGCGGGGGCACACCCCTCCACTTT.

This clonotype was picked up a small number of times. The chain employs TRBV30 and TRBJ2-6, with D possibly being TRBD2 (5 bases). CDR1 and CDR2 from the germline V gene are GTSNPN and SVGIG (reference sequence). V lost 0 bases, J lost 4 bases, and 13 bases lay in between. The CDR3 is 16 amino acids. The CDR3 DNA is TGTGCCTGGAGTGTACGGTCGGGGTCAGGGGCCAACGTCCTGACTTTC. It specifies CAWSVRSGSGANVLTF. Combining the CDR3 with reference TRBV30 and TRBJ2-6 gives the whole variable domain SQTIHQWPATLVQPVGSPLSLECTVEGTSNPNLYWYRQAAGRGLQLLFYSVGIGQISSEVPQNLSASRPQDRQFILSSKKLLLSDSGFYLCAWSVRSGSGANVLTFGAGSRLTVL.

This chain joins TRBV5-1 and TRBJ2-7; D gene ambiguous. The CDR3 is made up of 14 amino acids. Trimming took 3 bases from V and 4 from J, leaving 14 bases between them. The germline V gene has CDR1 SGHRS and CDR2 YFSETQ. The CDR3 spells CASSSKPDGYEQYF. In DNA form, the CDR3 reads TGCGCCAGCAGCTCTAAGCCCGACGGTTACGAGCAGTACTTC.

This clonotype was recorded at least ten times. The V gene is TRBV12-3 or TRBV12-4, the J gene TRBJ1-4; the D is unclear. The CDR3 has 14 amino acids. V lost 6 bases, J lost 6 bases, and 14 bases lay in between. CDR3 sequence reads: CASSRSHGDEKLFF. The DNA of the CDR3 is TGTGCCAGCAGCCGTTCACATGGGGATGAAAAACTGTTTTTT.

This clonotype was seen many times. V usage is TRBV29-1 and J usage is TRBJ2-1; TRBD2 might be the D (6 bases). The germline V gene encodes CDR1 SQVTM and CDR2 ANQGSEA. V lost 0 bases, J lost 8 bases, and 11 bases lay in between. The CDR3 spans 13 residues. The CDR3 DNA reads as TGCAGCGTTGAAGAAGGAGGGGCCGATGAGCAGTTCTTC. It encodes CSVEEGGADEQFF.

The rearrangement links TRBV6-2 or TRBV6-3 to TRBJ2-1; D is uncertain. Germline assignment: CDR1 MNHEY and CDR2 SVGEGT. Between the trimmed V and J ends, which lost 0 bases and 6 bases, there was a span of 9 bases. This CDR3 spans 14 amino acids. CDR3 in amino acids: CASSYSSHGNEQFF. CDR3 nucleotide sequence: TGTGCCAGCAGTTACTCGTCCCACGGCAATGAGCAGTTCTTC.

The chain recombines TRBV10-3 with TRBJ1-2; 9 positions agree with TRBD1. There are 13 residues in the CDR3. Germline V gene sequence: CDR1 ENHRY, CDR2 SYGVKD. V dropped 6 bases and J dropped 7; count of bases not matched to a gene: 6. The CDR3 DNA reads as TGTGCCATCAGGGGGGACAGGGAGGCTGGCTACACCTTC. It yields the protein CAIRGDREAGYTF.

This clonotype was found many times. The V and J genes are TRBV2 and TRBJ2-3; D is perhaps TRBD2 (6 bases). Per the germline V gene, CDR1 is SNHLY and CDR2 is FYNNEI. V was shortened by 4 bases and J by 0 bases, with 17 bases between the two germline ends. The CDR3 length is 17 residues. CDR3 DNA: TGTGCCAGCAGTGGCGTCGCGGGGACCCCTAGCACAGATACGCAGTATTTT. Translating gives CASSGVAGTPSTDTQYF. Together with reference TRBV2 and TRBJ2-3, the CDR3 gives the full variable domain: EPEVTQTPSHQVTQMGQEVILRCVPISNHLYFYWYRQILGQKVEFLVSFYNNEISEKSEIFDDQFSVERPDGSNFTLKIRSTKLEDSAMYFCASSGVAGTPSTDTQYFGPGTRLTVL.

This clonotype was seen ten or more times. The V call is TRBV29-1, the J call TRBJ2-3; 9 nucleotides align to TRBD1. The ends lost 7 bases at V and 1 base at J; junction bases unmatched: 3. This CDR3 is built from 13 residues. CDR1 is SQVTM and CDR2 is ANQGSEA in the germline V gene. As DNA, the CDR3 is TGCAGCGCTGACAGGGGGGGCACAGATACGCAGTATTTT. Amino acid sequence: CSADRGGTDTQYF.

This clonotype appeared many times. The junction and the germline gene differ at one end; a read error may be behind it. V gene TRBV15 combines with J gene TRBJ2-1, with D perhaps TRBD1 or TRBD2 (6 bases each). Looked up from germline, CDR1 is LNHNV and CDR2 is YYDKDF (reference sequence). The CDR3 extends over 13 amino acids. The CDR3, as DNA: TGTGCCACCAGCAGAGATTGGGGAGGACAGCCGATCTTC. Amino acid sequence: CATSRDWGGQPIF.

This clonotype was seen many times. The rearrangement uses TRBV24-1 and TRBJ2-1; 9 bases align to TRBD2. CDR3 length: 15 residues. Germline CDR1 and CDR2: KGHDR and SFDVKD. V was clipped by 4 bases and J by 4 bases; unmatched bases: 4. The CDR3 sequence: CATSEASGTYNEQFF. CDR3 sequence (DNA): TGTGCCACCAGTGAGGCTAGCGGGACTTACAATGAGCAGTTCTTC.

This clonotype was detected only a few times. The rearrangement joins TRBV5-1 to TRBJ1-2; D is uncertain. This CDR3 is 12 amino acids long. Trimming shortened V by 0 bases and J by 3 bases, and 3 bases separated the two germline ends. Germline lookup yields CDR1 SGHRS and CDR2 YFSETQ. CDR3 residues: CASSLEDYGYTF. DNA of the CDR3: TGCGCCAGCAGCTTGGAGGACTATGGCTACACCTTC.

This clonotype was seen only a few times. A much larger clone sits a single nucleotide away, making a read error possible. The chain is built from TRBV12-3 or TRBV12-4 and TRBJ2-5; D not resolved. The DNA end favors TRBJ2-1, so the J call may be wrong. The CDR3 runs to 13 residues. The CDR3 coding sequence is TGTGCCGGCACTCGTGCCGGGTACAATGAGCAGTTCTTC. This translates into CAGTRAGYNEQFF.

Many counts were recorded for this clonotype. The rearrangement joins TRBV27 to TRBJ2-3; D not certain. Germline loops: CDR1 MNHEY, CDR2 SMNVEV (reference sequence). This CDR3 spans 15 amino acids. V was trimmed by 5 bases and J by 2 bases, leaving 14 bases between them. This chain's CDR3 is CASSMTPSATDTQYF. CDR3 coding DNA: TGTGCCAGCAGTATGACTCCCTCCGCCACAGATACGCAGTATTTT.

J is TRBJ2-2 and V is TRBV12-3 or TRBV12-4; TRBD1 or TRBD2 may be the D gene (5 bases each). V was clipped by 7 bases and J by 6 bases, with 21 bases between them. This CDR3 is 16 amino acids long. The CDR3 sequence is CASKYPGSLGAGELFF. The DNA for the CDR3 is TGTGCCAGCAAGTACCCGGGGTCCTTGGGGGCCGGGGAGCTGTTTTTT.

This chain links TRBV7-2 with TRBJ1-3; D gene unclear. Germline CDR1 is SGHTA and CDR2 is FQGNSA. The CDR3 runs to 15 residues. Trimming pared 1 base from V and 8 bases from J, leaving 15 bases between. The CDR3 reads CASSLGVGGRDTIYF. DNA for the CDR3: TGTGCCAGCAGCTTAGGAGTTGGTGGTAGGGACACCATATATTTT.

This clonotype was counted many times. The rearrangement uses TRBV6-2 or TRBV6-3 and TRBJ1-5; D call uncertain. The length of the CDR3 is 14 residues. Germline V gene data show CDR1 as MNHEY and CDR2 as SVGEGT. V was trimmed by 1 base and J by 4 bases, leaving 8 bases between them. CDR3 DNA sequence: TGTGCCAGCAGTTACTTCGCGGAAAATCAGCCCCAGCATTTT. It translates to CASSYFAENQPQHF.

In the case of this clonotype: This could be a read error, since a much larger clone is one nucleotide away. The CDR3 nucleotides are TGTGCCACCAGCAGAGATCCGGAAAAGACCCAGTACTTC. The encoded protein is CATSRDPEKTQYF. This rearrangement joins TRBV15 to TRBJ2-5; no reliable D call. CDR3 length: 13 residues. The germline V gene encodes CDR1 LNHNV and CDR2 YYDKDF (reference sequence). V lost 0 bases and J 6 bases, leaving 8 bases between the germline ends.

This clonotype was recorded at least ten times. This chain links TRBV30 with TRBJ1-2; unclear D gene. Germline V gene data show CDR1 as GTSNPN and CDR2 as SVGIG (reference sequence). The length of the CDR3 is 13 residues. The V and J ends lost 0 bases and 4 bases respectively, with 9 bases between them. CDR3 bases: TGTGCCTGGAGTGTAGGCGGACGCTATGGCTACACCTTC. It translates to CAWSVGGRYGYTF.